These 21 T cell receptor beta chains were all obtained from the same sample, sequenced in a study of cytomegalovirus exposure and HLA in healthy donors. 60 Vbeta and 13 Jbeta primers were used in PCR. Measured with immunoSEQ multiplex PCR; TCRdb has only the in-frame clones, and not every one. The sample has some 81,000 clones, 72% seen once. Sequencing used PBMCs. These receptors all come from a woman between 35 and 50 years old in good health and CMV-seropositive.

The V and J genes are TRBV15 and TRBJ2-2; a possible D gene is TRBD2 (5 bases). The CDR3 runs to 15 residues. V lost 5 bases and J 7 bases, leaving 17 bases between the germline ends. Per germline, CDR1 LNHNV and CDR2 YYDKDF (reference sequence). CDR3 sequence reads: CATSEGNGFGGELFF. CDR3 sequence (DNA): TGTGCCACCAGCGAGGGAAATGGCTTTGGCGGGGAGCTGTTTTTT.

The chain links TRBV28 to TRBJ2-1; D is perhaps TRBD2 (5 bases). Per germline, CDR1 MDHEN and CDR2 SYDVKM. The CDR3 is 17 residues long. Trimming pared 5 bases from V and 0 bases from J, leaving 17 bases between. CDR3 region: CASSPPTPGSSYNEQFF. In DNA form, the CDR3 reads TGTGCCAGCAGTCCTCCGACCCCGGGGAGCTCCTACAATGAGCAGTTCTTC.

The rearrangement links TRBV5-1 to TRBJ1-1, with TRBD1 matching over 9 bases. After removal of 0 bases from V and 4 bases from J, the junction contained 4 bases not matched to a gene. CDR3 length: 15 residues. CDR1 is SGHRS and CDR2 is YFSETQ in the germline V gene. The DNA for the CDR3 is TGCGCCAGCAGCTTGGGGGACAGGGTCATCACTGAAGCTTTCTTT. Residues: CASSLGDRVITEAFF.

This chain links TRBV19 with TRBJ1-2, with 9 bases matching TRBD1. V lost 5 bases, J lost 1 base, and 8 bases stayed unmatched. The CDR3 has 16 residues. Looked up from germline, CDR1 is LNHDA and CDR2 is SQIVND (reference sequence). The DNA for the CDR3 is TGTGCCAGTAGTCCCGGGACAGGGAGATTTAACTATGGCTACACCTTC. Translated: CASSPGTGRFNYGYTF. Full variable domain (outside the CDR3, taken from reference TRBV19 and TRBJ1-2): DGGITQSPKYLFRKEGQNVTLSCEQNLNHDAMYWYRQDPGQGLRLIYYSQIVNDFQKGDIAEGYSVSREKKESFPLTVTSAQKNPTAFYLCASSPGTGRFNYGYTFGSGTRLTVV.

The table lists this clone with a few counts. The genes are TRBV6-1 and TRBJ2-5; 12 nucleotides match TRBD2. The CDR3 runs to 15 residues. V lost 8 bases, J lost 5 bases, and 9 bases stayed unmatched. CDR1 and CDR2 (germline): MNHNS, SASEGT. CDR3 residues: CASRLGLAGSETQYF. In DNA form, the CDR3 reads TGTGCCAGCCGTCTCGGACTAGCGGGGTCGGAGACCCAGTACTTC.

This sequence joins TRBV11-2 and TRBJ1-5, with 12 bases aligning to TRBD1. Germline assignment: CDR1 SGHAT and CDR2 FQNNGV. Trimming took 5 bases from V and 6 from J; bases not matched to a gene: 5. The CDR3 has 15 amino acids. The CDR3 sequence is CASSRGTGGSQPQHF. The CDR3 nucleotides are TGTGCCAGCAGCCGCGGGACAGGGGGCTCTCAGCCCCAGCATTTT.

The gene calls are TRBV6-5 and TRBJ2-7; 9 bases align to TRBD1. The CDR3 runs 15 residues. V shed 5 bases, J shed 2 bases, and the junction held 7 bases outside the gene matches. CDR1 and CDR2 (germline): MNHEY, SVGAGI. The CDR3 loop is CASSGTGTGTYEQYF. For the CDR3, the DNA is TGTGCCAGCAGTGGCACCGGGACAGGGACCTACGAGCAGTACTTC.

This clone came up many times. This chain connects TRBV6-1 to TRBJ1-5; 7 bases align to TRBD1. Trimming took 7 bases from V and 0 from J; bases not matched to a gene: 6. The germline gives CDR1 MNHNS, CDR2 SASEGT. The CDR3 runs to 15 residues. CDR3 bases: TGTGCCAGCATCTGGACAGGAGATAGCAATCAGCCCCAGCATTTT. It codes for CASIWTGDSNQPQHF.

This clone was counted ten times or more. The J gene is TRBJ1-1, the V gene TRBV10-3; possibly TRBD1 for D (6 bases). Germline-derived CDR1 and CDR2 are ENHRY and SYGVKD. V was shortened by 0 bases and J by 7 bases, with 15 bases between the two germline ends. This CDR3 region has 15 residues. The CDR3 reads CAISESTATGLEAFF. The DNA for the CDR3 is TGTGCCATCAGTGAGTCGACAGCCACAGGGCTTGAAGCTTTCTTT.

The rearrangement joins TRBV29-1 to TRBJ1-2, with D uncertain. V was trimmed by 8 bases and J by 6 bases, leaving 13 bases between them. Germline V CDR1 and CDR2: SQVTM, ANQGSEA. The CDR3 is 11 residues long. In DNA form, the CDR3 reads TGCAGCAGCGGCGCAACCGATGGCTACACCTTC. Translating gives CSSGATDGYTF.

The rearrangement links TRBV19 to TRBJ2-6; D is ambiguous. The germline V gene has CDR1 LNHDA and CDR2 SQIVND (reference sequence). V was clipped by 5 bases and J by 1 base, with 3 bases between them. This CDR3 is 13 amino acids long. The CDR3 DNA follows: TGTGCCAGTAGTCAATCTGGGGCCAACGTCCTGACTTTC. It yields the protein CASSQSGANVLTF.

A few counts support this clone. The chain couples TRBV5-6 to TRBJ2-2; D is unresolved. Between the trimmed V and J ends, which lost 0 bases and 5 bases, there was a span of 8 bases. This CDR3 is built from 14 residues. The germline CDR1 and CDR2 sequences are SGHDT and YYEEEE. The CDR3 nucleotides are TGTGCCAGCAGCTTGGGTTCGGGTACCGGGGAGCTGTTTTTT. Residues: CASSLGSGTGELFF.

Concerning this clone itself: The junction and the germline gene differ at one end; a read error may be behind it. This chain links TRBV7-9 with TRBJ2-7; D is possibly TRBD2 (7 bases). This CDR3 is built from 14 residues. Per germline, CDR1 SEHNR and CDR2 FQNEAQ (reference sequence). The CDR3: CSSSLEGGAYEQYF. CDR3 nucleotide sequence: TGTTCCAGCAGCTTAGAAGGGGGGGCCTACGAGCAGTACTTC.

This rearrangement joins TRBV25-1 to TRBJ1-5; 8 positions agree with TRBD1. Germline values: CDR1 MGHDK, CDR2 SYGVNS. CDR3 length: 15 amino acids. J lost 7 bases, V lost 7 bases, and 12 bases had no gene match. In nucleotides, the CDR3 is TGTGCCAGCATCCTCGGACAGGGTAATCGGCAGCCCCAGCATTTT. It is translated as CASILGQGNRQPQHF.

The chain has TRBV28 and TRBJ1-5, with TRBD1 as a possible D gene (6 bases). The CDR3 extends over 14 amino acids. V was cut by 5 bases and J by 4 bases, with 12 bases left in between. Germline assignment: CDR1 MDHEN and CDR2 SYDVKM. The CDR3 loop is CASSTGQKNQPQHF. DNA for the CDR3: TGTGCCAGCAGTACGGGACAAAAAAATCAGCCCCAGCATTTT.

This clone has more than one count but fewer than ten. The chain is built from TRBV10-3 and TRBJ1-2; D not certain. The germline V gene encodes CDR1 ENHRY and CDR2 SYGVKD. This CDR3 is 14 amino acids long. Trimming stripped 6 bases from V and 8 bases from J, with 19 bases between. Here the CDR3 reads CAISHIEQQQGYTF. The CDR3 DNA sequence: TGTGCCATCAGCCACATAGAACAGCAACAAGGCTACACCTTC.

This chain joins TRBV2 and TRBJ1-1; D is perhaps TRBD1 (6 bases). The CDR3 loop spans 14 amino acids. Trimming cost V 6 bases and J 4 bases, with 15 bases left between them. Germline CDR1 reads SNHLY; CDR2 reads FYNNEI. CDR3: CASRLGGASTEAFF. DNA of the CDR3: TGTGCCAGCAGGCTAGGGGGGGCGAGCACTGAAGCTTTCTTT.

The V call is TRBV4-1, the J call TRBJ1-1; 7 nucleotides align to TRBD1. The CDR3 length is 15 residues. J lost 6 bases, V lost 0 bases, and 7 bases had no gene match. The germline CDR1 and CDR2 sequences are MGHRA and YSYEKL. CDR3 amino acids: CASSQEGTAPPEAFF. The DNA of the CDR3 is TGCGCCAGCAGCCAAGAAGGGACAGCTCCCCCTGAAGCTTTCTTT.

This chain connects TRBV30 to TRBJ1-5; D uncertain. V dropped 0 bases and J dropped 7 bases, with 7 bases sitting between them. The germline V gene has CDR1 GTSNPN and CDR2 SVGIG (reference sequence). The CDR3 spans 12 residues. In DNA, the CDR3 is TGTGCCTGGAGTGTACTAGGGCAGCCCCAGCATTTT. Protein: CAWSVLGQPQHF.

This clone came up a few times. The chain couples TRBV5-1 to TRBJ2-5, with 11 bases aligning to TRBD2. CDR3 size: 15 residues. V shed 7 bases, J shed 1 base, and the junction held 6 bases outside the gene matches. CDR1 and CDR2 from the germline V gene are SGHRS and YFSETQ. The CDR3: CASGRTSGRQETQYF. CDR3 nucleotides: TGCGCCAGCGGGAGGACTAGCGGGCGCCAAGAGACCCAGTACTTC.

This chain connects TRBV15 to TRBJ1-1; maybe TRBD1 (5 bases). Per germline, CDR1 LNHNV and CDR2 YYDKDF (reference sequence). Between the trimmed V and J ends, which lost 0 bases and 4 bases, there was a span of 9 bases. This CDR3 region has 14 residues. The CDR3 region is CATSRESGGTEAFF. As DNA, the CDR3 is TGTGCCACCAGCAGAGAGTCCGGGGGCACTGAAGCTTTCTTT.